This T cell receptor beta chain was sequenced in a study of OX40 agonist ivuxolimab in advanced cancers. General study results and limits: CD4+ T cells averaged fewer expanded clones than CD8+ T cells.

Worth noting for this clone: Its antigen is unknown.

Germline CDR1 is SGHKS and CDR2 is YYEKEE (reference sequence). V dropped 3 bases and J dropped 7; count of bases not matched to a gene: 15. This CDR3 has 17 residues. Method: immunoSEQ multiplex PCR; TCRdb's copy keeps in-frame clones and lacks some. The sample shows approximately 74,000 clones, approximately 89% of them seen only once. Sample: CD4+ or CD8+ T cells sorted from blood, taken in a trial of the OX40 agonist ivuxolimab. The chain recombines TRBV5-5 with TRBJ1-5; TRBD1 agrees at 8 bases. The clonotype originates from an adult with an advanced solid tumor such as melanoma, head and neck, liver or kidney cancer. CDR3 amino acids: CASSSGVGQGFGQPQHF. The CDR3 DNA reads TGTGCCAGCAGCTCCGGCGTAGGACAGGGTTTCGGCCAGCCCCAGCATTTT.